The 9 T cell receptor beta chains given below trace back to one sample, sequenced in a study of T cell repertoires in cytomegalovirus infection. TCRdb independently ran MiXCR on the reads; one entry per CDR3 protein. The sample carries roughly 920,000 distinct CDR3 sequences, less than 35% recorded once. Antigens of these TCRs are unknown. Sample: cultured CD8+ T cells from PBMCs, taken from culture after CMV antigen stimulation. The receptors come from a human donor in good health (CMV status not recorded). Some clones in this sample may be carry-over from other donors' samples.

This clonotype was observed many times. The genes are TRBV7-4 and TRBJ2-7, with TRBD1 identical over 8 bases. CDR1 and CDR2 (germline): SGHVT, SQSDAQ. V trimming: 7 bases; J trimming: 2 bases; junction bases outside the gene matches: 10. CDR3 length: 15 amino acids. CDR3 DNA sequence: TGTGCCAGCACCCCTTTGGGACAGGTGACCTACGAGCAGTACGTC. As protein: CASTPLGQVTYEQYV.

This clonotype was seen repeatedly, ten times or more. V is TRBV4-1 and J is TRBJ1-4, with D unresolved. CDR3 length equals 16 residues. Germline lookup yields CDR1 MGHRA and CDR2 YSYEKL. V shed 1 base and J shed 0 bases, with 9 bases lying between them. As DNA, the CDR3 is TGCGCCAGCAGCCAAGTTTTCGGGGCAACTAATGAAAAACTGTTTTTT. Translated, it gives CASSQVFGATNEKLFF.

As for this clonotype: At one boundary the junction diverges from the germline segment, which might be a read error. Here the CDR3 reads CVSSPRDRSYNEQFF. Written as DNA, the CDR3 is TGTGTCAGCAGCCCCCGGGACCGCTCCTACAATGAGCAGTTCTTC. The chain employs TRBV7-9 and TRBJ2-1; D is perhaps TRBD1 or TRBD2 (5 bases each). This CDR3 is 15 amino acids long. Germline V gene sequence: CDR1 SEHNR, CDR2 FQNEAQ (reference sequence).

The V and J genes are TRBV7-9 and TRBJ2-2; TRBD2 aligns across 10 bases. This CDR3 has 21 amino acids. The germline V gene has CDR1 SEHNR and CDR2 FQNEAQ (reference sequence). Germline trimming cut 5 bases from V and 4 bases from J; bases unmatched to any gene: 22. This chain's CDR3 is CASSLTPLAGGNPERTGELFF. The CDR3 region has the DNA TGTGCCAGCAGCCTCACGCCTTTAGCGGGGGGAAATCCCGAACGCACCGGGGAGCTGTTTTTT.

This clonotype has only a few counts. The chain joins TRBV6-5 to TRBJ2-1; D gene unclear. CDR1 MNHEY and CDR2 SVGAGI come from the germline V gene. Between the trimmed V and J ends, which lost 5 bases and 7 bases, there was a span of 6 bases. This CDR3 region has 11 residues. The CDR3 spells CASSLMNEQFF. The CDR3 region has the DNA TGTGCCAGCAGTCTTATGAATGAGCAGTTCTTC.

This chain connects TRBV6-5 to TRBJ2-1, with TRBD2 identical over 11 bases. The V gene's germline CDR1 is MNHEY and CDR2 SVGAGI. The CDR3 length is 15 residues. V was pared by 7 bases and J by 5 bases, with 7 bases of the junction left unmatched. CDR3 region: CASKVAGGLHNEQFF. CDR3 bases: TGTGCCAGCAAAGTAGCGGGGGGGCTCCACAATGAGCAGTTCTTC.

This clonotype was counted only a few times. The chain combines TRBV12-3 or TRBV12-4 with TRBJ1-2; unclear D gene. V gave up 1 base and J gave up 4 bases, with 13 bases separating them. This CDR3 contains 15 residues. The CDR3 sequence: CASSLGPRASYGYTF. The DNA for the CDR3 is TGTGCCAGCAGTTTAGGCCCCCGGGCCTCCTATGGCTACACCTTC.

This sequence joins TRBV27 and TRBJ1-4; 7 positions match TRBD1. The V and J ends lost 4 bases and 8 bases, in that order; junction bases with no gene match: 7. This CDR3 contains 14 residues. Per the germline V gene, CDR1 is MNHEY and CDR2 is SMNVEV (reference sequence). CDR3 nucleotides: TGTGCCAGCAGTTCGGACAGGCTAGGGGAAAAACTGTTTTTT. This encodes CASSSDRLGEKLFF.

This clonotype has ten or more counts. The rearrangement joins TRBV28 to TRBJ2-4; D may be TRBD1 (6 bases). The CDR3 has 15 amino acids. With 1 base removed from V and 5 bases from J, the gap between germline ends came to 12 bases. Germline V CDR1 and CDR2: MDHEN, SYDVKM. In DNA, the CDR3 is TGTGCCAGCAGTTTATTCGGACAGTTCCAAAACATTCAGTACTTC. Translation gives CASSLFGQFQNIQYF. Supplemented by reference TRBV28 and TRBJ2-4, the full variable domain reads DVKVTQSSRYLVKRTGEKVFLECVQDMDHENMFWYRQDPGLGLRLIYFSYDVKMKEKGDIPEGYSVSREKKERFSLILESASTNQTSMYLCASSLFGQFQNIQYFGAGTRLSVL.